Below, 11 T cell receptor beta chains from the same sample are listed, as sequenced in a study of T-cell memory formation after mild COVID-19. TCRdb ran MiXCR on the 5' RACE reads and lists one entry per CDR3 protein. The sample has some 410,000 distinct CDR3 sequences; more than 20% are singletons. The sample was PBMCs or a T cell subset sorted from them (not recorded which). Every receptor here comes from an adult woman who had mild COVID-19 (a few samples of this study predate the infection). Cell type and time point are not known.

This clonotype turned up a few times. The chain employs TRBV24-1 and TRBJ1-2, with D perhaps TRBD1 (6 bases). Between the trimmed V and J ends, which lost 10 bases and 0 bases, there was a span of 8 bases. Looked up from germline, CDR1 is KGHDR and CDR2 is SFDVKD. The CDR3 sequence is 12 residues long. The CDR3 DNA reads as TGTGCCACGGCAGGGGCTAACTATGGCTACACCTTC. This translates into CATAGANYGYTF.

In its sample, this clonotype was seen a few times. This sequence joins TRBV4-3 and TRBJ2-3; D remains ambiguous. Between the trimmed V and J ends, which lost 0 bases and 2 bases, there was a span of 12 bases. Germline values: CDR1 LGHNA, CDR2 YSLEER. This CDR3 region has 16 residues. The CDR3 DNA follows: TGCGCCAGCAGCCAAGATAGGGCAGGCGTCACAGATACGCAGTATTTT. This gives the protein CASSQDRAGVTDTQYF.

This clonotype was counted at least ten times. The genes are TRBV20-1 and TRBJ2-1, with D unresolved. Trimming took off 0 bases at V and 10 bases at J, with 7 bases between the two ends. The CDR3 is made up of 11 amino acids. The germline CDR1 and CDR2 sequences are DFQATT and SNEGSKA (reference sequence). CDR3 coding DNA: TGCAGTGCTAGAGAAGGCAGGGAGCAGTTCTTC. Its translation: CSAREGREQFF.

The chain has TRBV10-3 and TRBJ2-3; 14 nucleotides match TRBD2. The J segment lost 4 bases and the V segment lost 0 bases, leaving 3 bases of the junction unmatched. The CDR3 has 17 amino acids. The germline V gene has CDR1 ENHRY and CDR2 SYGVKD. CDR3 region: CAISESGLAGDADTQYF. The CDR3 bases are TGTGCCATCAGTGAGTCGGGACTAGCGGGAGACGCAGATACGCAGTATTTT.

A note on this clonotype: At one boundary the junction diverges from the germline segment, which might be a read error. The V and J genes are TRBV6-1 and TRBJ1-1, with 8 bases that match TRBD1. The CDR3 contains 11 residues. Germline CDR1 is MNHNS and CDR2 is SASEGT. The CDR3 DNA is TGTGCCAGCAGTGAAGGGTACAGGGGGACCTTT. Translated: CASSEGYRGTF.

V gene TRBV7-2 combines with J gene TRBJ1-4, with TRBD1 matching 7 bases. This CDR3 has 15 amino acids. Germline loops: CDR1 SGHTA, CDR2 FQGNSA. V dropped 6 bases and J dropped 1; count of bases not matched to a gene: 5. The CDR3 loop is CASRLSGGTNEKLFF. CDR3 sequence (DNA): TGTGCCAGCAGATTATCAGGGGGAACTAATGAAAAACTGTTTTTT.

The chain combines TRBV12-3 or TRBV12-4 with TRBJ1-1, with D maybe TRBD1 (6 bases). The CDR3 extends over 16 amino acids. V dropped 6 bases and J dropped 0 bases, with 17 bases sitting between them. This CDR3 reads CASSLQGNRMNTEAFF. The DNA for the CDR3 is TGTGCCAGCAGCCTACAGGGAAATAGAATGAACACTGAAGCTTTCTTT.

This clonotype was found a few times. The V and J genes are TRBV19 and TRBJ1-1; TRBD1 aligns across 7 bases. Germline V gives CDR1 LNHDA, CDR2 SQIVND (reference sequence). The CDR3 has 15 amino acids. Unmatched junction bases numbered 8, after V lost 3 bases and J lost 4 bases. The CDR3 sequence is CASSIYATGRTEAFF. CDR3 coding DNA: TGTGCCAGTAGTATTTACGCGACAGGGCGCACTGAAGCTTTCTTT.

This rearrangement joins TRBV2 to TRBJ2-3; 7 bases match TRBD1. This CDR3 spans 17 amino acids. V was pared by 4 bases and J by 0 bases, with 10 bases of the junction left unmatched. Germline CDR1 and CDR2: SNHLY and FYNNEI. For the CDR3, the DNA is TGTGCCAGCAGTGCCCTCGCAGGGGGAACTAGCACAGATACGCAGTATTTT. Translation: CASSALAGGTSTDTQYF.

Many counts were recorded for this clonotype. The rearrangement links TRBV11-2 to TRBJ2-3, with 7 bases fitting TRBD2. With V trimmed by 3 bases and J by 0 bases, 6 bases remained unmatched. CDR1 SGHAT and CDR2 FQNNGV come from the germline V gene. The CDR3 has 16 amino acids. CDR3 region: CASSFGGGVSTDTQYF. In DNA, the CDR3 is TGTGCCAGCAGCTTTGGCGGGGGAGTCAGCACAGATACGCAGTATTTT.

Notes on this clonotype: Its ends do not fully match the called genes, so a read error is possible. This sequence joins TRBV5-1 and TRBJ2-7; TRBD2 matches at 12 bases. The CDR3 runs 15 residues. Per the germline V gene, CDR1 is SGHRS and CDR2 is YFSETQ. Here the CDR3 DNA reads TGTGCCAGCAGCTTGCCTAGCGGGGGGGGATACGAGCAGTACTTC. The encoded protein is CASSLPSGGGYEQYF. The variable domain in full, with the rest retrieved from reference TRBV5-1 and TRBJ2-7, is KAGVTQTPRYLIKTRGQQVTLSCSPISGHRSVSWYQQTPGQGLQFLFEYFSETQRNKGNFPGRFSGRQFSNSRSEMNVSTLELGDSALYLCASSLPSGGGYEQYFGPGTRLTVT.